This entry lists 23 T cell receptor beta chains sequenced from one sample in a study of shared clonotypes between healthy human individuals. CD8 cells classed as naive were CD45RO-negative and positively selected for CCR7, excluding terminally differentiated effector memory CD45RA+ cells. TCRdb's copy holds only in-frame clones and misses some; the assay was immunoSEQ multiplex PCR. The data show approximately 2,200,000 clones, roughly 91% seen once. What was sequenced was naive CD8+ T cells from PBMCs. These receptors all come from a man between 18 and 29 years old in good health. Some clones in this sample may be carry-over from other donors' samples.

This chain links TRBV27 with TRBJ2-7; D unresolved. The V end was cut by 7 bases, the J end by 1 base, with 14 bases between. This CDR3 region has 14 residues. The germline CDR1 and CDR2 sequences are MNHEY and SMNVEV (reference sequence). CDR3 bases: TGTGCCAGCACTTATGGTAAGGGATCCTACGAGCAGTACTTC. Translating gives CASTYGKGSYEQYF.

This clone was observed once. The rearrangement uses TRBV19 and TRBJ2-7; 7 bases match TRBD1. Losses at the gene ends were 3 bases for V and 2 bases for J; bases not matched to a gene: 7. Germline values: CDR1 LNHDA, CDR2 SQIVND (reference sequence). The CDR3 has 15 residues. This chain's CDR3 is CASSIDRVGPYEQYF. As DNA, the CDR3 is TGTGCCAGTAGTATCGACAGGGTGGGCCCCTACGAGCAGTACTTC.

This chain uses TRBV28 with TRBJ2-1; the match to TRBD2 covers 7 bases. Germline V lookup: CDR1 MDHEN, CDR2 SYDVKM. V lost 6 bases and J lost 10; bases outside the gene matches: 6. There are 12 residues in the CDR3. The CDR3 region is CASSTPGLEQFF. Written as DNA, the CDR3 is TGTGCCAGCAGCACCCCGGGACTAGAGCAGTTCTTC.

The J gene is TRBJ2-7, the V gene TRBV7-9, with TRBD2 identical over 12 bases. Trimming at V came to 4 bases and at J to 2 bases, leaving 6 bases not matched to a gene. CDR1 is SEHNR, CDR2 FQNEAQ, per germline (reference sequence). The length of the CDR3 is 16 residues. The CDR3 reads CASSSQLAGGPYEQYF. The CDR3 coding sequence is TGTGCCAGCAGCTCACAGCTAGCGGGAGGGCCCTACGAGCAGTACTTC.

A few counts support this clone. Written as DNA, the CDR3 is TGTGCCAGCAGTGGGACGGTTGGCTACGAGCAGTACTTC. Protein product: CASSGTVGYEQYF. This chain links TRBV2 with TRBJ2-7; D unresolved. The CDR3 loop spans 13 amino acids. The germline gives CDR1 SNHLY, CDR2 FYNNEI. V was cut by 4 bases and J by 3 bases, with 10 bases left in between. Variable domain in full (rest from reference TRBV2 and TRBJ2-7): EPEVTQTPSHQVTQMGQEVILRCVPISNHLYFYWYRQILGQKVEFLVSFYNNEISEKSEIFDDQFSVERPDGSNFTLKIRSTKLEDSAMYFCASSGTVGYEQYFGPGTRLTVT.

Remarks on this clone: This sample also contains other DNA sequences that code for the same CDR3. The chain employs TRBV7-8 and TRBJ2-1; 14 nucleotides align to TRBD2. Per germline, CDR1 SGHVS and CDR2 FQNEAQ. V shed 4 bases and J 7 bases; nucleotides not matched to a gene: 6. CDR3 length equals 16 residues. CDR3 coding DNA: TGTGCCAGCAGCTCGGGACTAGCGGGAGTACCGAATGAGCAGTTCTTC. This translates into CASSSGLAGVPNEQFF.

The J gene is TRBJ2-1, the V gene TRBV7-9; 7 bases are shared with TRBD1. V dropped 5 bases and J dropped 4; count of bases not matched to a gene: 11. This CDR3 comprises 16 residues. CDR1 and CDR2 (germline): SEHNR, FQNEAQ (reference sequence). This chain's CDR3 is CASSGTTGVDYNEQFF. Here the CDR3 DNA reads TGTGCCAGCAGCGGTACTACAGGGGTGGATTACAATGAGCAGTTCTTC.

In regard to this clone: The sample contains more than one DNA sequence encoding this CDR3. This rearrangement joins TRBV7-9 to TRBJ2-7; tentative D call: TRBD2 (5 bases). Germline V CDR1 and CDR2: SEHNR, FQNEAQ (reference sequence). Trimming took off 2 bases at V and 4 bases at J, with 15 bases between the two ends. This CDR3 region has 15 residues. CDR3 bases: TGTGCCAGCAGCTTATCATCGGGGTCCTCTTACGAGCAGTACTTC. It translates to CASSLSSGSSYEQYF.

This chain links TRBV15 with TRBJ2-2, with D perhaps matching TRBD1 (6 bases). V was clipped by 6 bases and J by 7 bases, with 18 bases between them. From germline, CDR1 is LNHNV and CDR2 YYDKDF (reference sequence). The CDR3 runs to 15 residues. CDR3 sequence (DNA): TGTGCCACCAGGCAGACAGGCGATCCGATCGGGGAGCTGTTTTTT. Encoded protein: CATRQTGDPIGELFF.

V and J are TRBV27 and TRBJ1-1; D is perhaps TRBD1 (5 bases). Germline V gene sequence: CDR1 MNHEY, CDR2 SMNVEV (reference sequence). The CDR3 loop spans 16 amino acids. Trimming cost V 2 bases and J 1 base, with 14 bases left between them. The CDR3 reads CASSLGQGSGNTEAFF. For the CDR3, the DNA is TGTGCCAGCAGTTTAGGGCAGGGTTCGGGGAACACTGAAGCTTTCTTT.

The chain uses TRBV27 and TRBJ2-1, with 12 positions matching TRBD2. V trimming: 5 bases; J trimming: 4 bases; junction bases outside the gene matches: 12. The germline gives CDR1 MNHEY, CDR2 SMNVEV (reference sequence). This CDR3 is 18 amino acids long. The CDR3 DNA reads TGTGCCAGCAGTCCTATCCTAGCGGGAGGGCCCTCTTACAATGAGCAGTTCTTC. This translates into CASSPILAGGPSYNEQFF.

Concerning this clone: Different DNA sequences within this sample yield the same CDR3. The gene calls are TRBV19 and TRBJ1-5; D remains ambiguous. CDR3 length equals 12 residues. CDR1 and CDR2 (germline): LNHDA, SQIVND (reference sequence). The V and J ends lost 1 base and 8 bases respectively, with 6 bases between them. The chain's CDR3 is CASSIGGKPQHF. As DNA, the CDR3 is TGTGCCAGTAGTATAGGCGGCAAGCCCCAGCATTTT.

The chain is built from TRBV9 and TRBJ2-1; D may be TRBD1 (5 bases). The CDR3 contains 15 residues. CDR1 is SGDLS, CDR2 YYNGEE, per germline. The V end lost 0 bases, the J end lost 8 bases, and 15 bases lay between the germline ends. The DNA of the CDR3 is TGTGCCAGCAGCGTAGGGGGCAGGGTTTTGGATGAGCAGTTCTTC. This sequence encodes CASSVGGRVLDEQFF.

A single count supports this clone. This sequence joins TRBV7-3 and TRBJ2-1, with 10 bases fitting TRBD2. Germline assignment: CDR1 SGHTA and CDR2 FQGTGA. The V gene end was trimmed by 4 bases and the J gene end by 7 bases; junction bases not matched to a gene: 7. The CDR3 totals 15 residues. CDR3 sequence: CASSSGTSVLNEQFF. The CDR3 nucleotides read TGTGCCAGCAGCTCCGGGACTAGCGTGCTGAATGAGCAGTTCTTC.

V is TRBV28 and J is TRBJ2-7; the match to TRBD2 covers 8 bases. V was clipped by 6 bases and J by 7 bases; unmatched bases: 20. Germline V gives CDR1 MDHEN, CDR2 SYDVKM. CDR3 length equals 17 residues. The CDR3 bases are TGTGCCAGCAGCGCCGGGACTAGTCTCGACATAGGGGGGGAGCAGTACTTC. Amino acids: CASSAGTSLDIGGEQYF.

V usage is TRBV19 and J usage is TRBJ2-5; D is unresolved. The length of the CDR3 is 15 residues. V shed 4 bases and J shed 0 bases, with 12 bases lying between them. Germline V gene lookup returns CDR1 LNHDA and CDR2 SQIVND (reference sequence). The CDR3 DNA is TGTGCCAGTAGTACGGTGGGAACGTACCAAGAGACCCAGTACTTC. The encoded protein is CASSTVGTYQETQYF.

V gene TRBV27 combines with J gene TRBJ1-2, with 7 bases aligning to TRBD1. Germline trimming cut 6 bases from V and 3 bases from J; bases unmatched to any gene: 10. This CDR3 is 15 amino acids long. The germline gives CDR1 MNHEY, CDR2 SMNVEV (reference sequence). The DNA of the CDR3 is TGTGCCAGCAGCATTCAGGGGGTTCCCTACTATGGCTACACCTTC. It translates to CASSIQGVPYYGYTF.

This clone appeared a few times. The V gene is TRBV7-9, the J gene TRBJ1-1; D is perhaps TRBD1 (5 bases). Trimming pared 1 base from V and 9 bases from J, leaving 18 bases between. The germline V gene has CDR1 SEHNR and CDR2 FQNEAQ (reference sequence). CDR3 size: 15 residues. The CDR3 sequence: CASSLDREGQVKAFF. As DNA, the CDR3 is TGTGCCAGCAGCTTAGATCGCGAGGGGCAGGTTAAAGCTTTCTTT. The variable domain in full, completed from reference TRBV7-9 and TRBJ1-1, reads DTGVSQNPRHKITKRGQNVTFRCDPISEHNRLYWYRQTLGQGPEFLTYFQNEAQLEKSRLLSDRFSAERPKGSFSTLEIQRTEQGDSAMYLCASSLDREGQVKAFFGQGTRLTVV.

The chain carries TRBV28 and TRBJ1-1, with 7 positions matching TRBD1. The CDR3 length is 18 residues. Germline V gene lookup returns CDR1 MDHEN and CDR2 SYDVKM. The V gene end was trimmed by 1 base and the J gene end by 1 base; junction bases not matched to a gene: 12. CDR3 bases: TGTGCCAGCAGTTTATTGCGGTTCTGGGACAGTCCGAACACTGAAGCTTTCTTT. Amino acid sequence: CASSLLRFWDSPNTEAFF.

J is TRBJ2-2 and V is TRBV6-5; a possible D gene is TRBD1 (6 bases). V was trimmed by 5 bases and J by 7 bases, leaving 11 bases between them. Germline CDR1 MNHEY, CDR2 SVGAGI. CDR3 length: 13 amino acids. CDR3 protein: CASSPHRVGELFF. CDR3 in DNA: TGTGCCAGCAGTCCCCACAGGGTCGGGGAGCTGTTTTTT.

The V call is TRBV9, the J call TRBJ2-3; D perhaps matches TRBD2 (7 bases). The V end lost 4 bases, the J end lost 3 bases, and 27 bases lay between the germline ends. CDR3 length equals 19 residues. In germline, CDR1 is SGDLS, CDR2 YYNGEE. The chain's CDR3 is CASSQRRGGREHFTDTQYF. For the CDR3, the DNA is TGTGCCAGCAGCCAGAGGAGAGGGGGGCGGGAGCACTTTACAGATACGCAGTATTTT. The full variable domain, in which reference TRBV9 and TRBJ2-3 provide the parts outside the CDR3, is DSGVTQTPKHLITATGQRVTLRCSPRSGDLSVYWYQQSLDQGLQFLIQYYNGEERAKGNILERFSAQQFPDLHSELNLSSLELGDSALYFCASSQRRGGREHFTDTQYFGPGTRLTVL.

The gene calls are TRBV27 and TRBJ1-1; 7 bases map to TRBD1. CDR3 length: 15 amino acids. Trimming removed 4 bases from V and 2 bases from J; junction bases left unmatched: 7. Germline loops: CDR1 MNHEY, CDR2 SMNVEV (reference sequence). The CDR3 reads CASSSHRGLNTEAFF. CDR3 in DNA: TGTGCCAGCAGTTCGCACAGGGGACTCAACACTGAAGCTTTCTTT.

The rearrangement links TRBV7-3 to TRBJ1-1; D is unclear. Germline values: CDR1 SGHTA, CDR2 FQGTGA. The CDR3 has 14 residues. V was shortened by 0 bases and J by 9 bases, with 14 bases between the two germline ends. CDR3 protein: CASSLTPRGGKAFF. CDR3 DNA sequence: TGTGCCAGCAGCTTAACCCCTCGTGGAGGGAAAGCTTTCTTT.